This TCR beta chain was identified in a study of blood T cell repertoires in COVID-19. Authors' data handling: Nucleated cell counts were estimated from reference gene primer amplification. Here immunoSEQ multiplex PCR was the method, and the copy in TCRdb shows in-frame clones only, minus some. V and J calls and clone size are as listed in that table; D and trimming were resolved from the DNA. The table shows roughly 250,000 clones, with 84% occurring only once. The receptor was derived from a man in his fifties or sixties with active or convalescent COVID-19. Sequenced material: peripheral blood.

CDR3 region: CASSLGLSGYGYTF. Here the CDR3 DNA reads TGTGCCAGCAGCTTAGGACTTTCGGGTTATGGCTACACCTTC. This chain connects TRBV7-2 to TRBJ1-2; D call uncertain. The CDR3 sequence is 14 residues long. Deletions cut 1 base from V and 5 bases from J, with 11 bases between. Germline values: CDR1 SGHTA, CDR2 FQGNSA.